This entry lists 5 T cell receptor beta chains sequenced from one sample in a study of T cells in localized non-small cell lung cancer. Repertoires were generated with immunoSEQ multiplex PCR, while TCRdb's copy carries only in-frame clones and drops some. Altogether about 48,000 clones are present, 77% being singletons, with the ten largest covering 17%. The material was peripheral blood, obtained before any cancer treatment. These receptors were obtained from a man between 35 and 75 years old with stage I squamous cell lung carcinoma.

This clone showed up just a few times. The V gene is TRBV28, the J gene TRBJ1-2; no definite D call. V was trimmed by 5 bases and J by 3 bases, leaving 7 bases between them. The length of the CDR3 is 12 residues. Germline-derived CDR1 and CDR2 are MDHEN and SYDVKM. The CDR3 DNA follows: TGTGCCAGCAGTACCGGGGACTATGGCTACACCTTC. This gives the protein CASSTGDYGYTF.

V gene TRBV6-5 combines with J gene TRBJ1-2; tentative D call: TRBD1 (6 bases). Germline loops: CDR1 MNHEY, CDR2 SVGAGI. The V end lost 5 bases, the J end lost 2 bases, and 12 bases lay between the germline ends. This CDR3 is 14 amino acids long. The CDR3 spells CASSPGDKNYGYTF. The CDR3, as DNA: TGTGCCAGCAGTCCTGGGGACAAGAACTATGGCTACACCTTC.

V usage is TRBV7-2 and J usage is TRBJ2-5, with 7 positions matching TRBD2. The germline gives CDR1 SGHTA, CDR2 FQGNSA. J lost 5 bases, V lost 8 bases, and 14 bases had no gene match. The CDR3 runs 15 residues. CDR3 protein: CASGRPGLIGETQYF. DNA of the CDR3: TGTGCCAGCGGCAGACCGGGACTAATTGGGGAGACCCAGTACTTC.

V is TRBV30 and J is TRBJ1-5; D perhaps matches TRBD1 (5 bases). The CDR3 contains 15 residues. Trimming removed 2 bases at V and 0 bases at J, with 11 bases between. Germline V gene data show CDR1 as GTSNPN and CDR2 as SVGIG (reference sequence). This CDR3 is CAWSRGSSSNQPQHF. The CDR3 nucleotides read TGTGCCTGGAGTCGGGGGTCTTCTAGCAATCAGCCCCAGCATTTT.

The genes are TRBV5-4 and TRBJ1-2; 7 nucleotides agree with TRBD1. Germline V CDR1 and CDR2: SGHNT, YYREEE (reference sequence). CDR3 length: 15 residues. V was clipped by 0 bases and J by 7 bases; unmatched bases: 9. The CDR3, as DNA: TGTGCCAGCAGCTTGGGACAGGGAGGATCCGGTGGCTACACCTTC. It is translated as CASSLGQGGSGGYTF. Variable domain in full (rest from reference TRBV5-4 and TRBJ1-2): ETGVTQSPTHLIKTRGQQVTLRCSSQSGHNTVSWYQQALGQGPQFIFQYYREEENGRGNFPPRFSGLQFPNYSSELNVNALELDDSALYLCASSLGQGGSGGYTFGSGTRLTVV.